This T cell receptor (beta chain) derives from a study of blood T cell repertoires in COVID-19. Study overall: Donors in the United States, Italy and Spain gave samples during acute or convalescent COVID-19. T cells, B-cell-depleted T cells, or PBMCs supplied cDNA or gDNA.

Original processing notes: Researchers report that nucleated cell counts were estimated from reference gene primer amplification. The protocol was immunoSEQ multiplex PCR, while the TCRdb copy is restricted to in-frame clones and leaves out a portion. V and J calls and clone size follow that table, whereas D and trimming were derived from the DNA. The data contain 180,000 or so clones, about 90% of them singletons. Germline assignment: CDR1 SGHVS and CDR2 FQNEAQ. The CDR3 extends over 18 amino acids. V shed 4 bases and J shed 2 bases, with 21 bases lying between them. Material for sequencing was peripheral blood. V and J are TRBV7-8 and TRBJ1-3; a possible D gene is TRBD1 (6 bases). The receptor's source is a man aged 40-55 years with active or convalescent COVID-19. The CDR3 loop reads CASSSLRVVTGTGNTIYF. Written as DNA, the CDR3 is TGTGCCAGCAGCTCCCTGAGGGTGGTGACAGGAACTGGAAACACCATATATTTT.